This T cell receptor (beta chain) came from a study of blood T cell repertoires in COVID-19. The V gene's germline CDR1 is SGHDT and CDR2 YYEEEE. CDR3 size: 16 residues. V dropped 0 bases and J dropped 2; count of bases not matched to a gene: 7. Here immunoSEQ multiplex PCR was the method, and the copy in TCRdb shows in-frame clones only, minus some. The repertoire holds about 160,000 clones, approximately 84% seen once, with roughly 5.7% in the top ten. The clonotype was recovered from a woman in her thirties or forties with acute COVID-19. The J gene is TRBJ1-2, the V gene TRBV5-6; 7 bases agree with TRBD1. The sequenced sample was PBMCs or T cells enriched from blood (not recorded which). CDR3 loop: CASSLGPGQTNYGYTF. The DNA of the CDR3 is TGTGCCAGCAGCTTGGGTCCGGGACAGACAAACTATGGCTACACCTTC.